This T cell receptor (beta chain) came from a study of early T cells in non-severe SARS-CoV-2 infection. Across the whole study: Chains stayed unpaired after sequencing of bulk RNA from unsorted whole blood.

Study findings and constraints: Clonotype matching in VDJdb favored anti-spike CD8 responses and did not capture private and CD4 specificities.

This clonotype has only a few counts. Its antigen remains unidentified. Molecules of cDNA were individually given unique molecular identifiers that were attached to them. TCRdb fed the 5' RACE reads into MiXCR, producing one record per CDR3 protein. The profile shows about 64,000 distinct CDR3 sequences, just over 20% of them singletons. The starting material was whole blood, obtained at baseline. The sequence derives from an adult who was a healthcare worker with PCR-confirmed SARS-CoV-2 infection or an uninfected control (not recorded which).

Written as DNA, the CDR3 is TGTGCCAGCCGGAGGGGGGCGAGCAATCAGCCCCAGCATTTT. Translation gives CASRRGASNQPQHF. The chain recombines TRBV12-3 or TRBV12-4 with TRBJ1-5; weak D call: TRBD1 (6 bases). This CDR3 has 14 residues. The V end was cut by 8 bases, the J end by 1 base, with 12 bases between.